This T cell receptor (beta chain) was found in a study of blood T cell repertoires in COVID-19. The germline V gene has CDR1 MGHRA and CDR2 YSYEKL. J gave up 2 bases and V 5 bases, and 7 bases lay outside the gene matches. This CDR3 spans 16 amino acids. Study members were between roughly 18 and 90 years old and lived in 20 to 30 US regions. Each participant's cohort was designated according to participant-reported clinical history. In the source study's methods: It was from reference gene primer amplification that nucleated cell counts were estimated. Produced via immunoSEQ multiplex PCR; TCRdb's table is partial and in-frame only. The D gene and trimming were derived from the DNA, and the V and J assignments and clone size from that table. The sample consists of hundreds of thousands of clones, 70% to 90% of them appearing once.

The specimen was PBMCs or T cells enriched from blood (not recorded which). J is TRBJ2-7 and V is TRBV4-1; the match to TRBD2 covers 12 bases. This TCR was sampled from a woman aged 30 to 39 who had recovered from COVID-19. CDR3 loop: CASSARTSGTPYEQYF. CDR3 DNA: TGCGCCAGCAGCGCCCGGACTAGCGGGACCCCCTACGAGCAGTACTTC.